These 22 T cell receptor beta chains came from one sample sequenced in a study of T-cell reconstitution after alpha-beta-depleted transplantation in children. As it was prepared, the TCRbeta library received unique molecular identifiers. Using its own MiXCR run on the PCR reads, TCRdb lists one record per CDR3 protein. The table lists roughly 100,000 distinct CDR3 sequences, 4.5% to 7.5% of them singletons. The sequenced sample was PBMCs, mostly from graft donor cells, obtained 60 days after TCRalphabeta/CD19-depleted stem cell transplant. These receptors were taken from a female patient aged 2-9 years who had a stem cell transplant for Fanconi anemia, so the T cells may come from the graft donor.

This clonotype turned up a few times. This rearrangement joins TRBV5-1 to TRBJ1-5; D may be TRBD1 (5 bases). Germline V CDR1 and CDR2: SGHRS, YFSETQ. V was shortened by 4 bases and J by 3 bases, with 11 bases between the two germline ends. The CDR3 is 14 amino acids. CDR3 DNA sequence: TGCGCCAGCAGCCCCGGGACGGTCAATCAGCCCCAGCATTTT. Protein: CASSPGTVNQPQHF.

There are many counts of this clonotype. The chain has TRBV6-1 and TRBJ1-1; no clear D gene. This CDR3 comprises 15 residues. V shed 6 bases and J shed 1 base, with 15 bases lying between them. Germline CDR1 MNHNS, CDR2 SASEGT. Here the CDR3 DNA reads TGTGCCAGCAGACACCCAAGGGCGGGGAACACTGAAGCTTTCTTT. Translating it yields CASRHPRAGNTEAFF.

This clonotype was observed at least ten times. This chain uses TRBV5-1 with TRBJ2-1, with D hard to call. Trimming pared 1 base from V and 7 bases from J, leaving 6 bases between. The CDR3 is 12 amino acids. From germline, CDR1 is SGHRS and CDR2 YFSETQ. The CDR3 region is CASSLRWNEQFF. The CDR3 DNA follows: TGCGCCAGCAGCTTGAGGTGGAATGAGCAGTTCTTC.

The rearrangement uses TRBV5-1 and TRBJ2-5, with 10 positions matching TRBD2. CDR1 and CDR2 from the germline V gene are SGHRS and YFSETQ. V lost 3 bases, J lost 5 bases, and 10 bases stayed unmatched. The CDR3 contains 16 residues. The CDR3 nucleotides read TGCGCCAGCAGCTCCAATGTAGCGGGGGGTCGGGAGACCCAGTACTTC. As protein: CASSSNVAGGRETQYF. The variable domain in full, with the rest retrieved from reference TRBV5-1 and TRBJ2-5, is KAGVTQTPRYLIKTRGQQVTLSCSPISGHRSVSWYQQTPGQGLQFLFEYFSETQRNKGNFPGRFSGRQFSNSRSEMNVSTLELGDSALYLCASSSNVAGGRETQYFGPGTRLLVL.

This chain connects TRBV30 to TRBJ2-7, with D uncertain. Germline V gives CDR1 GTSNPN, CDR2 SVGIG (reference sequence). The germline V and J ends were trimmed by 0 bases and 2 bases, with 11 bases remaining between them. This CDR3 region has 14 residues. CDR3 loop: CAWSVWGRTYEQYF. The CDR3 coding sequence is TGTGCCTGGAGTGTATGGGGTCGGACCTACGAGCAGTACTTC.

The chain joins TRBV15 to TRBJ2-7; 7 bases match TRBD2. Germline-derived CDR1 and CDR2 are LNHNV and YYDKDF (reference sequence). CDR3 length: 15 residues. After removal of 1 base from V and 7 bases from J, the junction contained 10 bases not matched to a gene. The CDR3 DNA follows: TGTGCCACCAGCAGAGTTTTATCGGGGGGTAAAGAGCAGTACTTC. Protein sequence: CATSRVLSGGKEQYF. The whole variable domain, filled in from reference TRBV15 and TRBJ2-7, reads DAMVIQNPRYQVTQFGKPVTLSCSQTLNHNVMYWYQQKSSQAPKLLFHYYDKDFNNEADTPDNFQSRRPNTSFCFLDIRSPGLGDTAMYLCATSRVLSGGKEQYFGPGTRLTVT.

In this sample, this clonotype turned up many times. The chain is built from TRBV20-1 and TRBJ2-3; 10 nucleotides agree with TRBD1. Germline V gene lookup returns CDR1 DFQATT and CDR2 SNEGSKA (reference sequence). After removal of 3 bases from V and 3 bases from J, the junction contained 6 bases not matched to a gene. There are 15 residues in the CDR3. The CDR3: CSASWGGQGTDTQYF. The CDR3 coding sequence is TGCAGTGCTAGTTGGGGGGGACAGGGGACAGATACGCAGTATTTT.

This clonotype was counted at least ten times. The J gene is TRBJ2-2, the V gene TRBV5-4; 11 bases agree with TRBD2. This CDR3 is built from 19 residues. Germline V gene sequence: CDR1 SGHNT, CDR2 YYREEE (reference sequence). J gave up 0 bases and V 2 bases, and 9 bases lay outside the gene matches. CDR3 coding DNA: TGTGCCAGCAGCTTCTTGGACCGACTAGCGGGACCGAACACCGGGGAGCTGTTTTTT. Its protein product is CASSFLDRLAGPNTGELFF.

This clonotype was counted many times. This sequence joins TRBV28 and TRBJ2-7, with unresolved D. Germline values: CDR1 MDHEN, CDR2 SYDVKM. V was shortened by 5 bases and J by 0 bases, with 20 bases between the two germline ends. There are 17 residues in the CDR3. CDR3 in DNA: TGTGCCAGCAGTCTCCCGAACACCAGGCTTTTCTCCTACGAGCAGTACTTC. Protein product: CASSLPNTRLFSYEQYF.

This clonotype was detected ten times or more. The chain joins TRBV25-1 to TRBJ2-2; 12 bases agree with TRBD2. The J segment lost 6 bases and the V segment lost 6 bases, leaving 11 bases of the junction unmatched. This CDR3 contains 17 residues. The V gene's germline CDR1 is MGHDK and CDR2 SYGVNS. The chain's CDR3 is CASSHHALAGGAGELFF. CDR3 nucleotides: TGTGCCAGCAGCCACCATGCCCTAGCGGGGGGGGCCGGGGAGCTGTTTTTT. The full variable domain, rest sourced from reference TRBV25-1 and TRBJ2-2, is EADIYQTPRYLVIGTGKKITLECSQTMGHDKMYWYQQDPGMELHLIHYSYGVNSTEKGDLSSESTVSRIRTEHFPLTLESARPSHTSQYLCASSHHALAGGAGELFFGEGSRLTVL.

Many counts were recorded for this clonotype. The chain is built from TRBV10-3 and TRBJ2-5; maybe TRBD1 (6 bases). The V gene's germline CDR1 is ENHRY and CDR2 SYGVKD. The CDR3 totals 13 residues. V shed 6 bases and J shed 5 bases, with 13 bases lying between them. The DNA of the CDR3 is TGTGCCATCAGCACAGGGTCGTGGGAGACCCAGTACTTC. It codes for CAISTGSWETQYF.

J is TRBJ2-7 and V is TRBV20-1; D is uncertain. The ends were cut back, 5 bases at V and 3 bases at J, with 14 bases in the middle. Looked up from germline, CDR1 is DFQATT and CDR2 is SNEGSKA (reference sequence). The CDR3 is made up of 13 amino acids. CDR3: CSARFRVDYEQYF. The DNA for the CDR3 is TGCAGTGCTCGCTTTAGGGTAGACTACGAGCAGTACTTC.

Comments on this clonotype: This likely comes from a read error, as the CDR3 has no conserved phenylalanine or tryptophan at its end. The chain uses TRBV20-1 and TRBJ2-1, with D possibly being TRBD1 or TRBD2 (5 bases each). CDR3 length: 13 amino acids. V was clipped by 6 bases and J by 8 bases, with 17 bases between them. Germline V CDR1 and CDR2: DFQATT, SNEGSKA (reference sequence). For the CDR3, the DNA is TGCAGTGCCGACCTCCCGTGGGGACATGAGCAGTTCCTC. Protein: CSADLPWGHEQFL.

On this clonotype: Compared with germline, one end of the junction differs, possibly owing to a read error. The CDR3 coding sequence is TGCAGTGCTACTGCGGGGGGCAACGAGGAGTACTTC. It encodes CSATAGGNEEYF. This sequence joins TRBV20-1 and TRBJ2-7, with 8 bases aligning to TRBD2. This CDR3 comprises 12 residues. Germline V CDR1 and CDR2: DFQATT, SNEGSKA (reference sequence).

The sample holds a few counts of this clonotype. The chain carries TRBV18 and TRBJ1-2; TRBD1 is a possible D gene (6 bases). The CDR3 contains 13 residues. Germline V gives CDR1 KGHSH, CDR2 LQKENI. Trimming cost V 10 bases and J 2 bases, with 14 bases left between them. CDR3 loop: CATNIGQNYGYTF. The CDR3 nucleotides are TGTGCCACCAATATCGGACAGAACTATGGCTACACCTTC.

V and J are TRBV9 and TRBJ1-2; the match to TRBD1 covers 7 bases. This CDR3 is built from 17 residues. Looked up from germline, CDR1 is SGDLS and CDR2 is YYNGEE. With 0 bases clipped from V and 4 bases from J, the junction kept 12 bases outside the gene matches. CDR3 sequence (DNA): TGTGCCAGCAGCGTAGAGCCCAACACGGGACAGCGCTATGGCTACACCTTC. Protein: CASSVEPNTGQRYGYTF.

CDR3 protein: CASGGGYNEQFF. As DNA, the CDR3 is TGTGCCAGCGGGGGAGGTTACAATGAGCAGTTCTTC. The chain links TRBV18 to TRBJ2-1; TRBD2 might be the D (6 bases). V lost 8 bases to trimming and J lost 4 bases, with 9 bases between them. The CDR3 extends over 12 amino acids. Per the germline V gene, CDR1 is KGHSH and CDR2 is LQKENI.

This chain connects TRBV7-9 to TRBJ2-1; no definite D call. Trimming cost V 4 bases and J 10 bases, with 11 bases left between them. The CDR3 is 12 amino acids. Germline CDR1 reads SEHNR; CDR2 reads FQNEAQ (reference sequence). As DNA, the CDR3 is TGTGCCAGCAGCTCTATGACGGACGAGCAGTTCTTC. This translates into CASSSMTDEQFF.

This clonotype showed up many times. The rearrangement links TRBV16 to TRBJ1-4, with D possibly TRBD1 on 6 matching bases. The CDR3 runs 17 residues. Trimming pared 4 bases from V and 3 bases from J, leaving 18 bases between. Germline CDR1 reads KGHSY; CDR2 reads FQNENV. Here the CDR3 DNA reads TGTGCCAGCAGCCGAGACCGGTACAGGGCCCCTAATGAAAAACTGTTTTTT. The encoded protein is CASSRDRYRAPNEKLFF.

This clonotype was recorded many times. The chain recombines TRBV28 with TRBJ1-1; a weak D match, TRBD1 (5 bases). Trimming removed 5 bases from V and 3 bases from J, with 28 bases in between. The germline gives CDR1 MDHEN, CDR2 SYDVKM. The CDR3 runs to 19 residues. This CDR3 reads CASSVSGRGARIGDTEAFF. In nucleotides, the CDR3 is TGTGCCAGCAGTGTTTCGGGACGAGGGGCGCGGATTGGGGACACTGAAGCTTTCTTT.

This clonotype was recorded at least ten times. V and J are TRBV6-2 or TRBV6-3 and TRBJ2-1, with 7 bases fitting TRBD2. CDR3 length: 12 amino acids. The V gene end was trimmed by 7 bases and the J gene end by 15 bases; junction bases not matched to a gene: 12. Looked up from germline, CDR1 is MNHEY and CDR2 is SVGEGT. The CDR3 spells CASTTAQTSLFF. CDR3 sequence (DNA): TGTGCCAGCACCACCGCCCAGACTAGCCTGTTCTTC.

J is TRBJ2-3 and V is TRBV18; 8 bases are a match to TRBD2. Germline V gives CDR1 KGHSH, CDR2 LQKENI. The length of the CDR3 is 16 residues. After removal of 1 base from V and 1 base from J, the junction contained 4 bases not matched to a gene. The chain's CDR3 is CASSPRETSGTDTQYF. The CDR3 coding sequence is TGTGCCAGCTCACCACGGGAGACTAGCGGCACAGATACGCAGTATTTT.